The clone carrying this TCR beta chain was found a few times. The antigen is not known. This CDR3 region has 16 residues. CDR1 and CDR2 (germline): MNHNY, SVGAGI (reference sequence). V lost 5 bases, J lost 5 bases, and 11 bases stayed unmatched. The data stem from a study of T cell repertoires in cytomegalovirus infection. Study conclusions and caveats: The ex vivo response was dominated by HLA-C-restricted CMV-specific TCR beta clonotypes. Individuals carrying CMV plus the relevant HLA were identified by cumulative frequency of public TCR beta families.

TCRdb called the reads again in MiXCR, with one record for every CDR3 protein. The sample has about 830,000 distinct CDR3 sequences, less than 35% seen once. Source: cultured CD8+ T cells from PBMCs, taken from culture after CMV antigen stimulation. The genes are TRBV6-6 and TRBJ1-4, with 7 bases lining up with TRBD1. The TCR sequence derives from a human donor in good health (CMV status not recorded). Some clones in this sample may be carry-over from other donors' samples. CDR3 residues: CASSPTGLPPNEKLFF. CDR3 nucleotides: TGTGCCAGCAGTCCGACAGGGTTGCCGCCGAATGAAAAACTGTTTTTT.